One and the same sample provided the 25 T cell receptor beta chains below, sequenced in a study of blood T cell repertoires in COVID-19. Repertoires were generated with immunoSEQ multiplex PCR, while TCRdb's copy carries only in-frame clones and drops some. The data show approximately 150,000 clones, around 80% seen once. The specimen was peripheral blood. Every receptor here comes from a man in his fifties or sixties with acute or convalescent COVID-19.

The J gene is TRBJ1-2, the V gene TRBV5-4, with unresolved D. The V end was cut by 1 base, the J end by 5 bases, with 6 bases between. The V gene's germline CDR1 is SGHNT and CDR2 YYREEE (reference sequence). The CDR3 has 12 amino acids. CDR3 in amino acids: CASSLSRYGYTF. DNA for the CDR3: TGTGCCAGCAGCTTGTCCCGGTATGGCTACACCTTC.

This clone has just a few counts. V and J are TRBV19 and TRBJ2-5, with 10 bases identical to TRBD2. Germline V gene data show CDR1 as LNHDA and CDR2 as SQIVND (reference sequence). The CDR3 extends over 17 amino acids. Trimming took 4 bases from V and 4 from J; bases not matched to a gene: 12. The DNA for the CDR3 is TGTGCCAGTAGTAAGGTCGCTAGCGGGAGTCGGGGAGAGACCCAGTACTTC. Amino acid sequence: CASSKVASGSRGETQYF.

This sequence joins TRBV28 and TRBJ2-7; TRBD2 might be the D (6 bases). The CDR3 runs 13 residues. V lost 4 bases and J 2 bases, leaving 9 bases between the germline ends. Per the germline V gene, CDR1 is MDHEN and CDR2 is SYDVKM. The CDR3 DNA reads as TGTGCCAGCAGTTCGGGGGTGCCCTACGAGCAGTACTTC. The encoded protein is CASSSGVPYEQYF.

This clone has more than one count but fewer than ten. The rearrangement uses TRBV7-2 and TRBJ2-5; no definite D call. Trimming removed 2 bases from V and 2 bases from J, with 6 bases in between. Germline-derived CDR1 and CDR2 are SGHTA and FQGNSA. The CDR3 has 13 residues. The CDR3 loop reads CASSLNTQETQYF. The CDR3 coding sequence is TGTGCCAGCAGCTTAAACACACAAGAGACCCAGTACTTC. The full variable domain, with the rest looked up from reference TRBV7-2 and TRBJ2-5, is GAGVSQSPSNKVTEKGKDVELRCDPISGHTALYWYRQSLGQGLEFLIYFQGNSAPDKSGLPSDRFSAERTGGSVSTLTIQRTQQEDSAVYLCASSLNTQETQYFGPGTRLLVL.

This rearrangement joins TRBV13 to TRBJ2-7, with D tentatively TRBD1 (6 bases). Germline CDR1 reads PRHDT; CDR2 reads FYEKMQ (reference sequence). V lost 5 bases and J lost 1, with 9 bases in between. The CDR3 runs 13 residues. The CDR3 here is CASSADRSYEQYF. Here the CDR3 DNA reads TGTGCCAGCAGCGCGGACAGATCCTACGAGCAGTACTTC. The variable domain in full, completed from reference TRBV13 and TRBJ2-7, reads AAGVIQSPRHLIKEKRETATLKCYPIPRHDTVYWYQQGPGQDPQFLISFYEKMQSDKGSIPDRFSAQQFSDYHSELNMSSLELGDSALYFCASSADRSYEQYFGPGTRLTVT.

Here the CDR3 reads CASGRTSGFQETQYF. The CDR3 nucleotides read TGCGCCAGCGGAAGGACTAGCGGCTTCCAAGAGACCCAGTACTTC. The rearrangement joins TRBV10-2 to TRBJ2-5, with 10 bases fitting TRBD2. Trimming took 8 bases from V and 1 from J; bases not matched to a gene: 7. Germline V gene lookup returns CDR1 WSHSY and CDR2 SAAADI. CDR3 length equals 15 residues.

The chain joins TRBV18 to TRBJ1-5; D is ambiguous. CDR1 is KGHSH, CDR2 LQKENI, per germline. The length of the CDR3 is 13 residues. V dropped 2 bases and J dropped 3 bases, with 5 bases sitting between them. The CDR3: CASSPTSNQPQHF. CDR3 DNA sequence: TGTGCCAGCTCACCAACTTCCAATCAGCCCCAGCATTTT.

The chain joins TRBV4-1 to TRBJ1-1, with D perhaps matching TRBD1 (6 bases). Germline CDR1 reads MGHRA; CDR2 reads YSYEKL. The CDR3 extends over 15 amino acids. The V end lost 1 base, the J end lost 1 base, and 10 bases lay between the germline ends. The CDR3 sequence: CASSQGFRGNTEAFF. The DNA of the CDR3 is TGCGCCAGCAGCCAAGGTTTCAGGGGGAACACTGAAGCTTTCTTT.

The rearrangement uses TRBV10-1 and TRBJ2-2; D gene ambiguous. This CDR3 spans 13 amino acids. V was trimmed by 5 bases and J by 5 bases, leaving 9 bases between them. Germline CDR1 reads WNHNN; CDR2 reads SYGVQD (reference sequence). CDR3 in amino acids: CASSPLFTGELFF. The CDR3 DNA reads as TGCGCCAGCAGTCCCCTTTTTACCGGGGAGCTGTTTTTT.

The rearrangement links TRBV5-5 to TRBJ1-5; tentatively, D is TRBD1 (6 bases). Germline values: CDR1 SGHKS, CDR2 YYEKEE (reference sequence). The V and J ends lost 4 bases and 2 bases respectively, with 19 bases between them. The CDR3 covers 17 residues. CDR3 coding DNA: TGTGCCAGCAGCGATCTGTGGGGGGGCTCACGCAATCAGCCCCAGCATTTT. As protein: CASSDLWGGSRNQPQHF.

The CDR3 sequence is CASRGAGTSGLNEQFF. CDR3 DNA sequence: TGTGCCAGCCGAGGAGCCGGGACTAGCGGGCTCAATGAGCAGTTCTTC. The V call is TRBV3-1 (or the pseudogene TRBV3-2), the J call TRBJ2-1; 12 positions match TRBD2. CDR3 length: 16 residues. The germline V gene encodes CDR1 LGHDT and CDR2 YNNKEL (reference sequence). The V segment lost 8 bases and the J segment 6 bases; nucleotides outside the gene matches: 11.

This clone was seen a few times. This chain links TRBV7-9 with TRBJ2-7; D is ambiguous. Trimming shortened V by 1 base and J by 3 bases, and 7 bases separated the two germline ends. CDR1 is SEHNR, CDR2 FQNEAQ, per germline (reference sequence). CDR3 length: 13 amino acids. This CDR3 is CASSLDQNYEQYF. The DNA of the CDR3 is TGTGCCAGCAGCTTAGACCAGAACTACGAGCAGTACTTC.

The chain employs TRBV10-3 and TRBJ1-2; D not certain. The germline gives CDR1 ENHRY, CDR2 SYGVKD. V lost 8 bases and J lost 8, with 15 bases in between. The CDR3 totals 12 residues. CDR3 coding DNA: TGTGCCATCCCCTTAGGAGAACACGGCTACACCTTC. Amino acids: CAIPLGEHGYTF.

The chain joins TRBV27 to TRBJ2-2; 8 nucleotides match TRBD1. Germline V CDR1 and CDR2: MNHEY, SMNVEV (reference sequence). This CDR3 region has 15 residues. The trim removed 2 bases at V and 7 bases at J, leaving 6 bases unmatched. The CDR3 loop is CASSLGQGASGELFF. The CDR3 DNA reads TGTGCCAGCAGTTTAGGGCAGGGGGCGAGCGGGGAGCTGTTTTTT.

This clone was recorded only once. V is TRBV20-1 and J is TRBJ2-7, with TRBD2 as a possible D gene (5 bases). V lost 5 bases, J lost 3 bases, and 8 bases lay in between. This CDR3 contains 11 residues. Per the germline V gene, CDR1 is DFQATT and CDR2 is SNEGSKA (reference sequence). The CDR3 nucleotides are TGCAGTGCTCGGACTGGCTACGAGCAGTACTTC. Its translation: CSARTGYEQYF.

The V gene is TRBV6-7, the J gene TRBJ1-5, with D perhaps matching TRBD1 (5 bases). TRBV6-7 is assigned to the ORF class and has an uncertain function. V shed 0 bases and J shed 1 base, with 10 bases lying between them. This CDR3 is 16 amino acids long. CDR3 DNA sequence: TGTGCCAGCAGTTACTCGACACAGGAGAGCAATCAGCCCCAGCATTTT. Translation gives CASSYSTQESNQPQHF.

This chain joins TRBV7-8 and TRBJ2-3; no firm D call. In germline, CDR1 is SGHVS, CDR2 FQNEAQ. CDR3 length equals 13 residues. Trimming removed 5 bases from V and 2 bases from J, with 8 bases in between. The CDR3 loop reads CASSAAYTDTQYF. CDR3 bases: TGTGCCAGCAGCGCCGCCTACACAGATACGCAGTATTTT.

The table lists this clone with a few counts. The chain couples TRBV6-1 to TRBJ2-1; tentative D call: TRBD2 (5 bases). The germline V and J ends were trimmed by 1 base and 6 bases, with 10 bases remaining between them. The CDR3 loop spans 14 amino acids. The germline gives CDR1 MNHNS, CDR2 SASEGT. The CDR3 DNA reads as TGTGCCAGCAGTGAAGTCCTAGCATCCAATGAGCAGTTCTTC. Encoded protein: CASSEVLASNEQFF.

J is TRBJ2-1 and V is TRBV2, with 11 bases that match TRBD2. The V and J ends lost 11 bases and 7 bases, in that order; junction bases with no gene match: 10. The CDR3 is 14 amino acids. The germline V gene has CDR1 SNHLY and CDR2 FYNNEI. CDR3: CACGRGLAVNEQFF. Written as DNA, the CDR3 is TGTGCCTGCGGTCGGGGACTAGCGGTGAATGAGCAGTTCTTC.

V is TRBV12-3 or TRBV12-4 and J is TRBJ1-1, with D possibly being TRBD1 (5 bases). The V and J ends lost 3 bases and 1 base respectively, with 6 bases between them. CDR3 length: 13 residues. Here the CDR3 DNA reads TGTGCCAGCAGTTTTCAGGGGAACACTGAAGCTTTCTTT. It codes for CASSFQGNTEAFF.

The chain combines TRBV5-1 with TRBJ2-1; TRBD2 matches 8 bases. The CDR3 spans 15 residues. Germline trimming cut 2 bases from V and 3 bases from J; bases unmatched to any gene: 4. Germline CDR1 SGHRS, CDR2 YFSETQ. The CDR3 sequence: CASSFTGGNYNEQFF. Written as DNA, the CDR3 is TGCGCCAGCAGCTTTACGGGGGGGAACTACAATGAGCAGTTCTTC.

The chain carries TRBV10-1 and TRBJ2-7, with 10 bases lining up with TRBD2. V trimming: 0 bases; J trimming: 4 bases; junction bases outside the gene matches: 6. Germline values: CDR1 WNHNN, CDR2 SYGVQD (reference sequence). This CDR3 comprises 16 residues. The DNA for the CDR3 is TGCGCCAGCAGTGAGTCGAGAACTAGCGGGATTTACGAGCAGTACTTC. Protein product: CASSESRTSGIYEQYF.

The rearrangement links TRBV4-2 to TRBJ2-2; D might be TRBD2 (6 bases). V lost 1 base to trimming and J lost 0 bases, with 9 bases between them. Germline loops: CDR1 LGHNA, CDR2 YNFKEQ. The CDR3 runs to 16 residues. CDR3 coding DNA: TGTGCCAGCAGCCAAGTATGGACTACGAACACCGGGGAGCTGTTTTTT. This gives the protein CASSQVWTTNTGELFF.

The sample holds a few counts of this clone. This chain connects TRBV4-2 to TRBJ2-1; TRBD2 aligns across 12 bases. The germline gives CDR1 LGHNA, CDR2 YNFKEQ. This CDR3 is built from 20 residues. V trimming: 0 bases; J trimming: 4 bases; junction bases outside the gene matches: 13. In DNA, the CDR3 is TGTGCCAGCAGCCAAGATTGGGGGGCCGGACTAGCGGGACATTACAATGAGCAGTTCTTC. Translated, it gives CASSQDWGAGLAGHYNEQFF.

The chain couples TRBV7-6 to TRBJ1-1; D ambiguous. Trimming cost V 2 bases and J 0 bases, with 10 bases left between them. Germline lookup yields CDR1 SGHVS and CDR2 FNYEAQ. This CDR3 is 15 amino acids long. CDR3 coding DNA: TGTGCCAGCAGCTTACTTAGCGTAATGAACACTGAAGCTTTCTTT. Protein product: CASSLLSVMNTEAFF.